This is a list of T cell receptor beta chains from one sample in a study of T cell clonotyping in hematopoietic cell transplantation. Profiling relied on immunoSEQ multiplex PCR, and the TCRdb table lists in-frame clones only, not all of them. The data show more than 40,000 clones, 85% seen once. Sequencing used peripheral blood mononuclear cells, obtained before stem cell transplant. These receptors were collected from a man aged 55 to 69 with acute myeloid leukemia. Some clones in this sample may be carry-over from other donors' samples. Both conserved end residues are part of each CDR3. A D gene is named only where the DNA matches it firmly. Part of the rows lack a size; the others show once, few, many or a class for expanded clones.

>TRBJ2-7|TRBD2|TRBV19|-
CASGPGGAAYEQYF
TGTGCCAGTGGACCCGGGGGGGCGGCGTACGAGCAGTACTTC
>TRBJ2-6|-|TRBV28|-
CASLNRVRYSGANVLTF
TGTGCCAGCCTGAACCGGGTGCGGTACTCTGGGGCCAACGTCCTGACTTTC
>TRBJ1-2|TRBD1|TRBV28|-
CASSLGQALGYTF
TGTGCCAGCAGCTTAGGACAGGCCCTTGGCTACACCTTC
>TRBJ2-2|-|TRBV7-2|-
CASSLETSATGELFF
TGTGCCAGCAGCTTAGAGACTAGTGCAACCGGGGAGCTGTTTTTT
>TRBJ1-1|TRBD1|TRBV4-1|-
CASSQGQGGTEAFF
TGCGCCAGCAGCCAAGGACAGGGCGGCACTGAAGCTTTCTTT
>TRBJ2-2|-|TRBV2|few
CASRSDRRNTGELFF
TGTGCCAGCAGGTCTGACAGGCGTAACACCGGGGAGCTGTTTTTT
>TRBJ2-7|-|TRBV27|-
CASSRTWDEQYF
TGTGCCAGCAGTAGGACTTGGGACGAGCAGTACTTC
>TRBJ1-2|-|TRBV19|once
CASSMQGNYGYTF
TGTGCCAGTAGTATGCAGGGAAACTATGGCTACACCTTC
>TRBJ1-2|-|TRBV6-6|-
CASSYSGEDSGYTF
TGTGCCAGCAGTTACTCGGGAGAAGATTCTGGCTACACCTTC
>TRBJ1-2|-|TRBV28|-
CASEGNYGYTF
TGTGCCAGCGAGGGAAACTATGGCTACACCTTC
>TRBJ1-1|-|TRBV29-1|-
CSVARGPEAFF
TGCAGCGTTGCGAGGGGCCCGGAGGCTTTCTTT
>TRBJ1-6|-|TRBV6-6|-
CASSLLQMDYNSPLHF
TGTGCCAGCAGCCTCCTCCAGATGGATTATAATTCACCCCTCCACTTT
>TRBJ1-2|-|TRBV19|-
CASTLAAGLGYTF
TGTGCCAGTACCCTGGCGGCAGGGTTAGGCTACACCTTC
>TRBJ2-1|TRBD2|TRBV29-1|-
CSGAPSGGAGEQFF
TGCAGCGGTGCCCCTAGCGGGGGGGCCGGTGAGCAGTTCTTC
>TRBJ2-7|TRBD1|TRBV7-9|-
CASSLRSDRDYEQYF
TGTGCCAGCAGCTTACGGTCGGACAGGGACTACGAGCAGTACTTC
>TRBJ1-2|TRBD1|TRBV5-8|-
CASSLGQGANYGYTF
TGTGCCAGCAGCTTGGGACAGGGGGCTAACTATGGCTACACCTTC
>TRBJ2-7|TRBD1|TRBV5-6|-
CASSPPRDRVYEQYF
TGTGCCAGCAGCCCCCCCCGGGACAGGGTCTACGAGCAGTACTTC
>TRBJ1-1|TRBD1|TRBV28|-
CASSLSGGNTEAFF
TGTGCCAGCAGTTTATCAGGGGGGAACACTGAAGCTTTCTTT
>TRBJ1-4|-|TRBV21-1|-
CASSKGEAGVGEKLFF
TGTGCCAGCAGCAAAGGAGAGGCAGGGGTAGGTGAAAAACTGTTTTTT
>TRBJ1-5|TRBD1|TRBV7-8|-
CASSQTRDRGPRQPQHF
TGTGCCAGCAGCCAAACCAGAGACAGGGGCCCTAGGCAGCCCCAGCATTTT
>TRBJ2-7|-|TRBV27|-
CASSLRQGNYEQYF
TGTGCCAGCAGTTTGCGGCAGGGTAACTACGAGCAGTACTTC
>TRBJ1-1|-|TRBV4-1|-
CASSPVNMNTEAFF
TGCGCCAGCAGCCCCGTCAACATGAACACTGAAGCTTTCTTT
>TRBJ2-7|-|TRBV4-1|-
CASSLWAGVYEQYF
TGCGCCAGCAGCCTCTGGGCAGGCGTCTACGAGCAGTACTTC
>TRBJ1-6|-|TRBV27|-
CASRQLQGGGSPLHF
TGTGCCAGCAGGCAACTACAGGGTGGGGGTTCACCCCTCCACTTT
>TRBJ2-2|TRBD2|TRBV11-2|-
CASSLGLAGDRELFF
TGTGCCAGCAGCTTAGGACTAGCGGGGGATAGGGAGCTGTTTTTT
>TRBJ2-2|-|TRBV7-3|once
CASSLTVSTGELFF
TGTGCCAGCAGCTTAACGGTGTCCACCGGGGAGCTGTTTTTT
>TRBJ2-7|TRBD1|TRBV5-8|few
CASSFPDRDYEQYF
TGTGCCAGCAGCTTCCCGGACAGGGACTACGAGCAGTACTTC
>TRBJ1-1|-|TRBV9|-
CASRALVGRGTEAFF
TGTGCCAGCAGGGCCCTCGTAGGTCGAGGGACTGAAGCTTTCTTT
>TRBJ1-6|-|TRBV30|few
CALTGIRSPLHF
TGTGCCTTGACTGGGATCCGGTCACCCCTCCACTTT
>TRBJ2-7|TRBD1|TRBV7-9|-
CASSFLTGEFYEQYF
TGTGCCAGCAGCTTCCTGACAGGGGAGTTTTACGAGCAGTACTTC
>TRBJ2-2|-|TRBV5-4|-
CASSPKYTNTGELFF
TGTGCCAGCAGCCCAAAGTATACGAACACCGGGGAGCTGTTTTTT
>TRBJ2-7|-|TRBV7-9|-
CASRNRDSSEQYF
TGTGCCAGCAGAAACCGGGACTCGAGCGAGCAGTACTTC
>TRBJ2-7|TRBD2|TRBV6-1|-
CASRGLAGAKYEQYF
TGTGCCAGCAGGGGACTAGCGGGGGCCAAATACGAGCAGTACTTC
>TRBJ2-7|-|TRBV5-5|-
CASSLVQGYEQYF
TGTGCCAGCAGCTTGGTGCAGGGCTACGAGCAGTACTTC
>TRBJ1-1|TRBD1|TRBV2|-
CASSDQGVKSTEAFF
TGTGCCAGCAGTGATCAGGGGGTAAAGAGTACTGAAGCTTTCTTT
>TRBJ1-5|-|TRBV28|-
CASSSQGGGNQPQHF
TGTGCCAGCAGTTCACAAGGAGGGGGCAATCAGCCCCAGCATTTT
>TRBJ2-7|-|TRBV7-2|-
CASSPGFSRHYEQYF
TGTGCCAGCAGCCCAGGGTTCTCCAGGCACTACGAGCAGTACTTC
>TRBJ2-7|TRBD2|TRBV27|-
CASCLSGGAPLYEQYF
TGTGCCAGCTGCCTAAGCGGGGGGGCCCCTCTCTACGAGCAGTACTTC
>TRBJ1-6|TRBD1|TRBV18|-
CASSLGTDNSPLHF
TGTGCCAGCTCACTAGGGACAGATAATTCACCCCTCCACTTT
>TRBJ2-7|-|TRBV2|-
CASKGGNYEQYF
TGTGCCAGCAAAGGGGGGAACTACGAGCAGTACTTC
>TRBJ1-1|-|TRBV14|-
CASSQEWFGVNTEAFF
TGTGCCAGCAGCCAAGAGTGGTTCGGGGTCAACACTGAAGCTTTCTTT
>TRBJ1-2|-|TRBV5-1|-
CASSTGQLYGYTF
TGCGCCAGCAGCACTGGACAGCTCTATGGCTACACCTTC
>TRBJ2-7|-|TRBV19|-
CASSDSRYEQYF
TGTGCCAGTAGTGACTCCAGGTACGAGCAGTACTTC
>TRBJ1-2|-|TRBV30|-
CAWAGSPYGYTF
TGTGCCTGGGCGGGTTCCCCCTATGGCTACACCTTC
>TRBJ2-7|-|TRBV4-3|-
CASSQGQGGWVQYF
TGCGCCAGCAGCCAAGGGCAGGGGGGGTGGGTGCAGTACTTC
>TRBJ1-1|TRBD1|TRBV28|-
CASSHDRGLTEAFF
TGTGCCAGCAGCCACGACAGGGGATTGACTGAAGCTTTCTTT
>TRBJ2-5|TRBD2|TRBV7-2|once
CASSSGLAALETQYF
TGTGCCAGCAGCTCCGGACTAGCGGCCCTGGAGACCCAGTACTTC
>TRBJ2-3|-|TRBV11-1|-
CASSLVGHRTDTQYF
TGTGCCAGCAGCTTAGTGGGACACCGCACAGATACGCAGTATTTT
>TRBJ1-1|-|TRBV5-6|-
CASSWGQLHVAEAFF
TGTGCCAGCAGCTGGGGGCAGCTGCACGTAGCTGAAGCTTTCTTT
>TRBJ1-5|-|TRBV6-5|-
CASISSGTLNQPQHF
TGTGCCAGCATCTCCTCCGGGACACTTAATCAGCCCCAGCATTTT
>TRBJ1-2|TRBD1|TRBV5-4|-
CASSLKGQGIYGYTF
TGTGCCAGCAGCTTAAAGGGACAGGGAATCTATGGCTACACCTTC
>TRBJ1-2|-|TRBV9|few
CASSVALSNYGYTF
TGTGCCAGCAGCGTAGCTCTTTCTAACTATGGCTACACCTTC
>TRBJ1-5|TRBD1|TRBV27|-
CASRPRQGHQPQHF
TGTGCCAGCAGGCCGCGACAGGGTCATCAGCCCCAGCATTTT
>TRBJ1-2|-|TRBV11-2|-
CASSSRGQRVF
TGTGCCAGCAGCTCACGCGGACAGAGGGTCTTC